The next 22 T cell receptor beta chains were all read from a single sample in a study of cytomegalovirus exposure and HLA in healthy donors. Primers for the PCR totalled 60 Vbeta and 13 Jbeta. Assay: immunoSEQ multiplex PCR; the TCRdb copy retains only in-frame clones and omits some. The table records around 62,000 clones, 78% of them present only once. Sequencing was carried out using PBMCs. The receptors were gathered from a man in his forties or fifties in good health and CMV-seronegative.

This sequence joins TRBV6-5 and TRBJ1-5; D perhaps matches TRBD1 (6 bases). With 6 bases removed from V and 7 bases from J, the gap between germline ends came to 16 bases. This CDR3 is 14 amino acids long. Per germline, CDR1 MNHEY and CDR2 SVGAGI. In nucleotides, the CDR3 is TGTGCCAGCAGAACTAGGGGGGGGCTCCAGCCCCAGCATTTT. Amino acids: CASRTRGGLQPQHF.

This chain connects TRBV25-1 to TRBJ2-6; 7 bases fit TRBD1. The germline V gene encodes CDR1 MGHDK and CDR2 SYGVNS. J lost 0 bases, V lost 8 bases, and 7 bases had no gene match. This CDR3 is built from 16 residues. As DNA, the CDR3 is TGTGCCAGCTATCACGGGACAGCCTCTGGGGCCAACGTCCTGACTTTC. It yields the protein CASYHGTASGANVLTF.

This sequence joins TRBV19 and TRBJ2-3, with unresolved D. Trimming removed 6 bases from V and 1 base from J, with 8 bases in between. CDR1 and CDR2 (germline): LNHDA, SQIVND (reference sequence). This CDR3 has 13 residues. CDR3 protein: CASRGLGTDTQYF. Written as DNA, the CDR3 is TGTGCCAGTAGGGGCTTGGGCACAGATACGCAGTATTTT.

Comments on this clone: Compared with germline, one end of the junction differs, possibly owing to a read error. V is TRBV2 and J is TRBJ2-3; 9 bases match TRBD2. Germline assignment: CDR1 SNHLY and CDR2 FYNNEI. The CDR3 sequence is 16 residues long. This chain's CDR3 is CASSERNLAGRKIRVF. The DNA of the CDR3 is TGTGCCAGCAGTGAAAGGAATCTAGCGGGAAGGAAGATACGAGTCTTT.

This clone was counted only a few times. The chain carries TRBV25-1 and TRBJ1-4, with TRBD1 identical over 7 bases. The J segment lost 3 bases and the V segment lost 3 bases, leaving 4 bases of the junction unmatched. The CDR3 covers 15 residues. CDR1 and CDR2 (germline): MGHDK, SYGVNS. Here the CDR3 reads CASSERQGANEKLFF. The CDR3 nucleotides are TGTGCCAGCAGTGAGCGACAGGGAGCTAATGAAAAACTGTTTTTT.

This clone was counted only a few times. This chain uses TRBV6-5 with TRBJ1-2, with TRBD1 identical over 7 bases. Germline V gene lookup returns CDR1 MNHEY and CDR2 SVGAGI. The length of the CDR3 is 13 residues. The V gene end was trimmed by 5 bases and the J gene end by 2 bases; junction bases not matched to a gene: 2. The CDR3 sequence: CASSGTVNYGYTF. The CDR3 DNA follows: TGTGCCAGCAGTGGGACAGTCAACTATGGCTACACCTTC.

CDR3 bases: TGTGCCAGCAGCTCCCGGACAGGGAGGGGAGTAAATGAGCAGTTCTTC. Its protein is CASSSRTGRGVNEQFF. This chain joins TRBV7-3 and TRBJ2-1; a weak D match, TRBD1 (8 bases). The CDR3 length is 16 residues. The germline V and J ends were trimmed by 4 bases and 7 bases, with 20 bases remaining between them. Germline assignment: CDR1 SGHTA and CDR2 FQGTGA.

The chain has TRBV10-2 and TRBJ1-5; 8 bases align to TRBD1. The V and J ends lost 3 bases and 4 bases, in that order; junction bases with no gene match: 2. The germline V gene has CDR1 WSHSY and CDR2 SAAADI. The CDR3 has 14 amino acids. DNA of the CDR3: TGCGCCAGCAGTGACAGGGGGCCGAATCAGCCCCAGCATTTT. It yields the protein CASSDRGPNQPQHF.

V usage is TRBV2 and J usage is TRBJ2-7; D is unresolved. CDR1 SNHLY and CDR2 FYNNEI come from the germline V gene. The CDR3 runs to 15 residues. V was trimmed by 8 bases and J by 3 bases, leaving 20 bases between them. The CDR3 DNA reads TGTGCCAGCGCACCCGGGTTTTCAAAACACTACGAGCAGTACTTC. Amino acid sequence: CASAPGFSKHYEQYF.

The rearrangement joins TRBV11-2 to TRBJ1-2; 8 bases line up with TRBD1. V shed 5 bases and J 0 bases; nucleotides not matched to a gene: 2. From germline, CDR1 is SGHAT and CDR2 FQNNGV. This CDR3 is 14 amino acids long. As DNA, the CDR3 is TGTGCCAGCAGCCCGACAGGGGCTAACTATGGCTACACCTTC. Its translation is CASSPTGANYGYTF.

This rearrangement joins TRBV6-5 to TRBJ1-1; D is unclear. The CDR3 loop spans 12 amino acids. Germline lookup yields CDR1 MNHEY and CDR2 SVGAGI. V was pared by 10 bases and J by 1 base, with 10 bases between. The CDR3 protein is CATLFPNTEAFF. DNA of the CDR3: TGTGCCACACTCTTCCCGAACACTGAAGCTTTCTTT.

In its sample, this clone was seen a few times. The J gene is TRBJ2-1, the V gene TRBV27; maybe TRBD2 (6 bases). The CDR3 length is 15 residues. V lost 5 bases to trimming and J lost 6 bases, with 17 bases between them. CDR1 is MNHEY, CDR2 SMNVEV, per germline (reference sequence). CDR3 bases: TGTGCCAGCAGTACGGGACTCATTCGGGGCAATGAGCAGTTCTTC. Translating it yields CASSTGLIRGNEQFF.

CDR3 sequence reads: CASSGGGTSSTDTQYF. The CDR3 DNA follows: TGCGCCAGCAGTGGAGGGGGAACTTCTAGCACAGATACGCAGTATTTT. This chain connects TRBV10-1 to TRBJ2-3; D may be TRBD1 (6 bases). V lost 4 bases and J 0 bases, leaving 14 bases between the germline ends. CDR3 length: 16 amino acids. CDR1 and CDR2 (germline): WNHNN, SYGVQD (reference sequence).

The chain is built from TRBV5-6 and TRBJ1-3; D possibly corresponds to TRBD1 (5 bases). The V end lost 4 bases, the J end lost 0 bases, and 14 bases lay between the germline ends. Germline-derived CDR1 and CDR2 are SGHDT and YYEEEE. This CDR3 spans 16 amino acids. CDR3 DNA: TGTGCCAGCAGCCTCCGGGACTCAAGCTCTGGAAACACCATATATTTT. Residues: CASSLRDSSSGNTIYF.

The chain combines TRBV6-4 with TRBJ1-3, with 10 bases that match TRBD1. V gave up 6 bases and J gave up 1 base; unmatched junction bases: 6. This CDR3 has 16 residues. Germline lookup yields CDR1 MRHNA and CDR2 SNTAGT. The CDR3 region is CASRKGQGHSGNTIYF. Here the CDR3 DNA reads TGTGCCAGCAGGAAGGGACAGGGGCATTCTGGAAACACCATATATTTT.

The chain recombines TRBV10-2 with TRBJ2-3, with 7 bases that match TRBD2. Germline V gives CDR1 WSHSY, CDR2 SAAADI. J gave up 5 bases and V 0 bases, and 5 bases lay outside the gene matches. CDR3 size: 15 residues. CDR3 in amino acids: CASSESHSGEDTQYF. As DNA, the CDR3 is TGCGCCAGCAGTGAGTCGCACAGCGGGGAAGATACGCAGTATTTT.

The chain carries TRBV18 and TRBJ1-3; 9 bases line up with TRBD1. The CDR3 sequence is 16 residues long. J was trimmed by 1 base and V by 3 bases; bases with no gene match: 4. Germline V gives CDR1 KGHSH, CDR2 LQKENI. The CDR3 region has the DNA TGTGCCAGCTCACCCCAAGGACAGGGGTCTGGAAACACCATATATTTT. Translated: CASSPQGQGSGNTIYF.

The V and J genes are TRBV6-5 and TRBJ2-7; D might be TRBD2 (5 bases). The CDR3 sequence is 15 residues long. Deletions cut 6 bases from V and 6 bases from J, with 21 bases between. In germline, CDR1 is MNHEY, CDR2 SVGAGI. The CDR3 bases are TGTGCCAGCAGCCCCTCGCTGGGAGATCATCTCGAGCAGTACTTC. Encoded protein: CASSPSLGDHLEQYF.

The genes are TRBV7-9 and TRBJ2-7; 11 nucleotides match TRBD2. J lost 3 bases, V lost 5 bases, and 6 bases had no gene match. The CDR3 is 15 residues long. Germline V gives CDR1 SEHNR, CDR2 FQNEAQ (reference sequence). The CDR3 region has the DNA TGTGCCAGCAGCAGCGGGACTAGCGGTGTCTACGAGCAGTACTTC. Amino acids: CASSSGTSGVYEQYF.

This clone was seen a handful of times. The genes are TRBV5-1 and TRBJ1-4; the D gene is possibly TRBD1 (6 bases). This CDR3 contains 14 residues. Germline CDR1 reads SGHRS; CDR2 reads YFSETQ. The V and J ends lost 4 bases and 8 bases respectively, with 15 bases between them. Here the CDR3 reads CASSLTGAEEKLFF. The CDR3, as DNA: TGCGCCAGCAGCCTGACAGGCGCTGAAGAAAAACTGTTTTTT.

The rearrangement uses TRBV2 and TRBJ2-5; 8 bases are a match to TRBD2. V shed 7 bases, J shed 4 bases, and the junction held 14 bases outside the gene matches. The CDR3 has 16 amino acids. Looked up from germline, CDR1 is SNHLY and CDR2 is FYNNEI. The CDR3 sequence is CASTRGSGARTETQYF. CDR3 nucleotides: TGTGCCAGCACACGGGGTAGCGGGGCCCGGACAGAGACCCAGTACTTC.

The rearrangement links TRBV18 to TRBJ2-7; the match to TRBD2 covers 7 bases. This CDR3 is 15 amino acids long. Germline V gene lookup returns CDR1 KGHSH and CDR2 LQKENI. The ends lost 3 bases at V and 3 bases at J; junction bases unmatched: 8. As DNA, the CDR3 is TGTGCCAGCTCACCCGGGGTGGGCGGGGGCTACGAGCAGTACTTC. This encodes CASSPGVGGGYEQYF. Full variable domain (rest looked up from reference TRBV18 and TRBJ2-7): NAGVMQNPRHLVRRRGQEARLRCSPMKGHSHVYWYRQLPEEGLKFMVYLQKENIIDESGMPKERFSAEFPKEGPSILRIQQVVRGDSAAYFCASSPGVGGGYEQYFGPGTRLTVT.